One sample yielded the 3 T cell receptor beta chains listed below, sequenced in a study of chemoradiotherapy in HPV16-positive cancers (dated by TCRdb to the early 2020s). The library was prepared using the immunoSEQ multiplex PCR assay. TCRdb carries this immuneACCESS record with in-frame sequences only. Its versions omit some clonotypes, under half of them owing to an unresolved V gene in the studies checked, with the rest unexplained. The sample table lists around 8,800 clones, 70% of them with a count of one. The leading ten clones occupy around 10% of the sample. The sample here was tumor tissue, taken from a patient who underwent chemoradiotherapy. These receptors were collected from a human donor with HPV-associated anogenital cancer.

The V gene is TRBV2, the J gene TRBJ2-5, with a possible D match to TRBD2 (5 bases). This CDR3 contains 14 residues. Trimming cost V 0 bases and J 5 bases, with 10 bases left between them. Germline lookup yields CDR1 SNHLY and CDR2 FYNNEI. The CDR3 nucleotides read TGTGCCAGCAGTGAAGCGGGGTCGGGGGAGACCCAGTACTTC. It encodes CASSEAGSGETQYF.

The gene calls are TRBV10-1 and TRBJ1-5; D unclear. This CDR3 region has 11 residues. Trimming removed 4 bases from V and 13 bases from J, with 11 bases in between. CDR1 is WNHNN and CDR2 is SYGVQD in the germline V gene (reference sequence). The CDR3, as DNA: TGCGCCAGCAGTGCCCCTGGACGACAGCATTTT. Translating gives CASSAPGRQHF.

The rearrangement uses TRBV2 and TRBJ2-5; 9 bases are a match to TRBD1. Looked up from germline, CDR1 is SNHLY and CDR2 is FYNNEI. The CDR3 consists of 13 residues. Trimming at V came to 8 bases and at J to 5 bases, leaving 6 bases not matched to a gene. This chain's CDR3 is CASLTGGVETQYF. The CDR3 DNA follows: TGTGCCAGCCTGACAGGGGGTGTGGAGACCCAGTACTTC.